A selection of T cell receptor beta chains follows, all from one sample in a study of T-cell memory formation after mild COVID-19. TCRdb ran MiXCR on the 5' RACE reads and lists one entry per CDR3 protein. Here the sample spans about 400,000 distinct CDR3 sequences, about 15% being singletons. Material: PBMCs or a T cell subset sorted from them (not recorded which). All receptors derive from a man aged 18 to 29 who had mild COVID-19 (a few samples of this study predate the infection). Cell type and time point are not known. CDR3s include the opening cysteine and the closing phenylalanine or tryptophan. D genes are given only for firm matches. The size of a clone is reported for some rows only, either as once, few or many, or as a class for expanded clones.

abundance	d_gene	v_gene	j_gene	CDR3nt	CDR3aa
NA	TRBD2	TRBV11-3	TRBJ2-1	TGTGCCAGCAGCTTAGGGACTAGCGGCTCCAGTGAGCAGTTCTTC	CASSLGTSGSSEQFF
few	NA	TRBV18	TRBJ1-6	TGTGCCAGCTCACCATCTGCAGGGGTCGGCTCACCCCTCCACTTT	CASSPSAGVGSPLHF
few	NA	TRBV12-3/TRBV12-4	TRBJ1-5	TGTGCCAGCAGTTTTGGGCAGGGGTCTTGGCAGCCCCAGCATTTT	CASSFGQGSWQPQHF
few	TRBD1	TRBV6-6	TRBJ2-3	TGTGCCAGCCAACGAAGGGACAGGGGCTATGAAGGTTCGGATACGCAGTATTTT	CASQRRDRGYEGSDTQYF
NA	TRBD1	TRBV7-9	TRBJ1-1	TGTGCCAGCAGACTCCGGGACAGGGAAGCTTTCTTT	CASRLRDREAFF
many	TRBD1	TRBV5-1	TRBJ2-1	TGCGCCAGCAGCTTCACCGGGACAGAGGTTAATGAGCAGTTCTTC	CASSFTGTEVNEQFF
NA	NA	TRBV10-2	TRBJ2-3	TGCGCCAGCAGAGGGCTAGTGGATACGCAGTATTTT	CASRGLVDTQYF
NA	NA	TRBV2	TRBJ2-2	TGTGCCAGCAGTGAATTGAGTTACGGGGAGCTGTTTTTT	CASSELSYGELFF
few	TRBD1	TRBV20-1	TRBJ1-5	TGCAGTGCTAGAGTGGGGGACAGTCGTCAGCCCCAGCATTTT	CSARVGDSRQPQHF
few	TRBD1	TRBV5-1	TRBJ2-3	TGCGCCAGCAGCTCCCCGAGGGGGCCGGCAGATACGCAGTATTTT	CASSSPRGPADTQYF
NA	NA	TRBV4-1	TRBJ2-5	TGCGCCAGCAGCCGACTAGTTTGGGAGACCCAGTACTTC	CASSRLVWETQYF
few	NA	TRBV7-8	TRBJ2-3	TGTGCCAGCACGAGTTATGAGTGGAAGACTAGCACAGATACGCAGTATTTT	CASTSYEWKTSTDTQYF
few	NA	TRBV7-2	TRBJ2-3	TGTGCCAGCAGCACGGGACATGACACAGATACGCAGTATTTT	CASSTGHDTDTQYF
few	NA	TRBV6-2/TRBV6-3	TRBJ1-1	TGTGCCAGCAGTTACCGGCCAGGATATTATGAAGCTTTCTTT	CASSYRPGYYEAFF
few	NA	TRBV28	TRBJ2-3	TGTGCCAGCATCGAGCGGGTAGGCACAGATACGCAGTATTTT	CASIERVGTDTQYF
few	TRBD2	TRBV4-3	TRBJ2-3	TGCGCCAGCAGCCAAGATTATCGGGGGGTACTCACAGATACGCAGTATTTT	CASSQDYRGVLTDTQYF
NA	NA	TRBV7-9	TRBJ2-3	TGTGCCAGCAGCTTTGGGATTGCAGATACGCAGTATTTT	CASSFGIADTQYF
few	NA	TRBV12-3/TRBV12-4	TRBJ1-6	TGTGCCAGCAGTTTTCAGGCAGGGAGGTCACCCCTCCACTTT	CASSFQAGRSPLHF
few	NA	TRBV12-3/TRBV12-4	TRBJ1-1	TGTGCCAGCAGTTTACGAGGGGCGAACACTGAAGCTTTCTTT	CASSLRGANTEAFF
NA	NA	TRBV4-3	TRBJ1-1	TGCGCCAGCAGCCAAGATACAGGGACTGAAGCTTTCTTT	CASSQDTGTEAFF
few	NA	TRBV19	TRBJ2-4	TGTGCCAGTAGTATTGGGGGTAATATAGCCAAAAACATTCAGTACTTC	CASSIGGNIAKNIQYF
NA	TRBD1	TRBV4-3	TRBJ2-7	TGCGCCAGCAGCGCGACAGGGGCCCACGAGCAGTACTTC	CASSATGAHEQYF
NA	NA	TRBV12-3/TRBV12-4	TRBJ2-5	TGTGCCAGCAGCTCCGGGACCTTAGGAGGAGAGACCCAGTACTTC	CASSSGTLGGETQYF
NA	TRBD2	TRBV7-8	TRBJ2-2	TGTGCCAGCAGCTTAGTTAGCGGGGGGCTCACCGGGGAGCTGTTTTTT	CASSLVSGGLTGELFF
few	NA	TRBV12-3/TRBV12-4	TRBJ1-4	TGTGCCAGCAGTCCCCGCCCCTTCGGGGGGACGCTGTTTTTT	CASSPRPFGGTLFF
few	NA	TRBV7-2	TRBJ2-5	TGTGCCAGCGCCGGGGGGCCGGAAGAGACCCAGTACTTC	CASAGGPEETQYF
NA	NA	TRBV7-3	TRBJ2-3	TGTGCCAGCAGCCAATTTGCTACAGACACAGATACGCAGTATTTT	CASSQFATDTDTQYF
NA	NA	TRBV12-3/TRBV12-4	TRBJ2-5	TGTGCCAGCAGTTCCCTACAGGGTTTCGCGGAGACCCAGTACTTC	CASSSLQGFAETQYF
few	NA	TRBV6-2/TRBV6-3	TRBJ2-5	TGTGCCAGCAGCCCCCCGTACAGGGCAGAATTAGAGACCCAGTACTTC	CASSPPYRAELETQYF
NA	TRBD2	TRBV7-2	TRBJ2-1	TGTGCCAGCAGCACCAGGACTAGCGGGGGGCTGTACAATGAGCAGTTCTTC	CASSTRTSGGLYNEQFF
few	NA	TRBV29-1	TRBJ2-4	TGCAGCGCTCGGGACTGGAAAAACATTCAGTACTTC	CSARDWKNIQYF
NA	TRBD2	TRBV7-9	TRBJ2-1	TGTGCCAGCAGCCCCCAGGGACTAGGTCGACCCGAGCTGTTCTTC	CASSPQGLGRPELFF
NA	NA	TRBV15	TRBJ2-2	TGTGCCACCAGCAGACTTGGGGCCGGGGAGCTGTTTTTT	CATSRLGAGELFF
NA	NA	TRBV6-5	TRBJ1-1	TGTGCCAGCAGTTACATGGGCTTTGAAGCTTTCTTT	CASSYMGFEAFF
few	TRBD1	TRBV7-2	TRBJ1-5	TGTGCCAGCAGCCGACAGGGGGCGTCAAGCAATCAGCCCCAGCATTTT	CASSRQGASSNQPQHF
few	TRBD2	TRBV6-2/TRBV6-3	TRBJ2-1	TGTGCCAGCAGTCCCCTAGCGGGGAATAACAATGAGCAGTTCTTC	CASSPLAGNNNEQFF
few	TRBD1	TRBV4-2	TRBJ1-4	TGTGCCAGCAGCCAAGATCTGAATGGACAGGGTACAACTAATGAAAAACTGTTTTTT	CASSQDLNGQGTTNEKLFF
NA	TRBD2	TRBV3-1	TRBJ2-7	TGTGCCAGCACCCCACGGGAGGGCAAGGAGCAGTACTTC	CASTPREGKEQYF
NA	NA	TRBV5-1	TRBJ1-2	TGCGCCAGCTTTCCGGGACTTGGGGCATATGGCTACACCTTC	CASFPGLGAYGYTF
few	NA	TRBV28	TRBJ2-7	TGTGCCAGCAGCCAACAGGCGCGGGAGCAGTACTTC	CASSQQAREQYF
few	NA	TRBV6-5	TRBJ2-2	TGTGCCACCCGGGTCGCCGCATTGTCCGGGGAGCTGTTTTTT	CATRVAALSGELFF
NA	NA	TRBV6-2/TRBV6-3	TRBJ2-4	TGTGCCAGCAGACCGTTGGACTTAGCCAAAAACATTCAGTACTTC	CASRPLDLAKNIQYF
few	TRBD1	TRBV10-3	TRBJ1-6	TGTGCCATAAAAAAGGGGACAGGGTCAAATTCACCCCTCCACTTT	CAIKKGTGSNSPLHF
NA	NA	TRBV9	TRBJ1-1	TGTGCCAGCACCGTATGGGGACTCCTACTTCCGAACACTGAAGCTTTCTTT	CASTVWGLLLPNTEAFF
NA	TRBD1	TRBV20-1	TRBJ2-5	TGCAGTGCTAGAACAATACAGGGGTTAAAAGAGACCCAGTACTTC	CSARTIQGLKETQYF
NA	NA	TRBV6-6	TRBJ2-7	TGTGCCAGCAGTTCCCGGGGCCTCTCGGAGCAGTACTTC	CASSSRGLSEQYF
NA	NA	TRBV6-5	TRBJ1-2	TGTGCCAGCAGTTACACGGAACTTAACTATGGCTACACCTTC	CASSYTELNYGYTF
few	NA	TRBV4-1	TRBJ2-3	TGCGCCAGCAGCCAAGAGGGGCGTTTCACAGATACGCAGTATTTT	CASSQEGRFTDTQYF
NA	NA	TRBV13	TRBJ2-3	TGTGCCAGCAGCTTAGCCGGACCGGGGAGCACAGATACGCAGTATTTT	CASSLAGPGSTDTQYF
few	NA	TRBV28	TRBJ1-5	TGTGCCAGCAGTTTACCCGGACCCAATCAGCCCCAGCATTTT	CASSLPGPNQPQHF